This T cell receptor (beta chain) was identified during a study of shared clonotypes between healthy human individuals. On sorted subsets, replicate PCRs used 200 to 250 ng DNA, or about 33,000 T cell genomes. The protocol was immunoSEQ multiplex PCR, while the TCRdb copy is restricted to in-frame clones and leaves out a portion. The sample lists 1.5 million to 1.9 million clones; 95% to 99% were seen once. Findings of the study overall: The naive CD4 repertoires of a handful of donors were compared, and around 5% of clonotypes were shared. Sequencing depth was a factor that was expected to affect clonotype sharing among donors.

CDR1 is MDHEN and CDR2 is SYDVKM in the germline V gene. The CDR3 spans 13 residues. CD45RA-negative memory and CD45RA+ naive subsets were split from the CD4+ cells. With respect to this clone: Its antigen is unknown.

This receptor was obtained from a man aged 25-40 years in good health. The chain joins TRBV28 to TRBJ2-2; the D gene is possibly TRBD1 (5 bases). The sample was naive CD4+ T cells sorted from blood. Subset described: CD45RA+ positively selected. DNA for the CDR3: TGTGCAACCCTGGGGCGAAACACCGGGGAGCTGTTTTTT. The encoded protein is CATLGRNTGELFF. The entire variable domain, with the rest obtained from reference TRBV28 and TRBJ2-2, is as follows: DVKVTQSSRYLVKRTGEKVFLECVQDMDHENMFWYRQDPGLGLRLIYFSYDVKMKEKGDIPEGYSVSREKKERFSLILESASTNQTSMYLCATLGRNTGELFFGEGSRLTVL.